This T cell receptor (beta chain) came from a study of blood T cells in healthy people across ages. This clonotype was found a few times. The target antigen is unknown. A second PCR of roughly 6 to 12 cycles used a sample-barcoded 5' primer and a J-beta primer mix. There were at least 3 million CDR3-containing paired-end reads obtained from each sample. TCRdb redid the calling of the 5' RACE reads with MiXCR, one entry per CDR3 protein. The data contain about 640,000 distinct CDR3 sequences, 58% of them singletons. Findings and limits, study-wide: More naive CD4+ cells and higher diversity were found in long-lived than in aged donors. Roughly linear declines in TCR beta diversity per million T cells occurred with age.

The sequence was obtained from a man in his sixties in good health. The sequenced sample was blood.

The CDR3 reads CASSQDGTGNEQFF. DNA of the CDR3: TGCGCCAGCAGCCAAGATGGCACGGGCAATGAGCAGTTCTTC. The rearrangement uses TRBV4-1 and TRBJ2-1, with D hard to call. This CDR3 has 14 amino acids. Trimming removed 0 bases from V and 6 bases from J, with 9 bases in between. Germline values: CDR1 MGHRA, CDR2 YSYEKL.